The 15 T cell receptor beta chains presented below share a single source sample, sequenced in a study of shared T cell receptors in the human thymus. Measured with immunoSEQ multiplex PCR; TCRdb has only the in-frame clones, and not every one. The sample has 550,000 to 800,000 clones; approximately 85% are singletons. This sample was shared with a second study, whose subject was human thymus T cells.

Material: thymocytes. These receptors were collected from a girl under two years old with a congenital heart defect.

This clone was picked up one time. DNA for the CDR3: TGCAGTGCGCTAGCAGAGACCCAGTACTTC. Residues: CSALAETQYF. The chain uses TRBV20-1 and TRBJ2-5, with a possible D match to TRBD2 (5 bases). V lost 6 bases and J 4 bases, leaving 6 bases between the germline ends. The CDR3 is 10 residues long. Germline CDR1 reads DFQATT; CDR2 reads SNEGSKA (reference sequence).

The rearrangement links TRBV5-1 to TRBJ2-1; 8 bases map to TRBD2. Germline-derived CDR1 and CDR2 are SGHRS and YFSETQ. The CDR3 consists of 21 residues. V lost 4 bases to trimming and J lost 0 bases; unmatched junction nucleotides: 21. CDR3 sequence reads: CASSLKRGAGGLLSSYNEQFF. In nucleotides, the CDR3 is TGCGCCAGCAGCCTCAAAAGGGGGGCGGGGGGACTTTTAAGCTCCTACAATGAGCAGTTCTTC.

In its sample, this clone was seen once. CDR3 nucleotide sequence: TGTGCCAGCAGCTTAGCGCTGGGGCTAGATGGGACCGGGGAGCTGTTTTTT. Amino acid sequence: CASSLALGLDGTGELFF. This chain joins TRBV7-2 and TRBJ2-2, with D perhaps matching TRBD1 (5 bases). The V gene's germline CDR1 is SGHTA and CDR2 FQGNSA. The CDR3 extends over 17 amino acids. Trimming shortened V by 0 bases and J by 5 bases, and 16 bases separated the two germline ends.

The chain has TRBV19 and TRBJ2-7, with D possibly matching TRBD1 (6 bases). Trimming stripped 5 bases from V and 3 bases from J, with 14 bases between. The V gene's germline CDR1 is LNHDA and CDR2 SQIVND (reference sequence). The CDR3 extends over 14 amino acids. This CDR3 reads CASSSGARLYEQYF. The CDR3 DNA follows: TGTGCCAGTAGTTCAGGGGCTCGTCTCTACGAGCAGTACTTC.

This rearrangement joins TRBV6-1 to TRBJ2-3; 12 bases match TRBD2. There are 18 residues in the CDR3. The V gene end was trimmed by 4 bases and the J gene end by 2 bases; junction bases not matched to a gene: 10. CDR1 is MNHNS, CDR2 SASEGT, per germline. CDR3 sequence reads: CASSGLAGARSFTDTQYF. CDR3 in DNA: TGTGCCAGCAGTGGACTAGCGGGGGCCCGGTCTTTCACAGATACGCAGTATTTT.

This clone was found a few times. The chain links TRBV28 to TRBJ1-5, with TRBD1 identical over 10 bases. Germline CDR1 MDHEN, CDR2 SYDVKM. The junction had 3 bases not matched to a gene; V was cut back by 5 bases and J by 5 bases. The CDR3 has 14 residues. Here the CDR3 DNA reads TGTGCCAGCAGTCGGACAGGGGGGGATCAGCCCCAGCATTTT. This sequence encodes CASSRTGGDQPQHF.

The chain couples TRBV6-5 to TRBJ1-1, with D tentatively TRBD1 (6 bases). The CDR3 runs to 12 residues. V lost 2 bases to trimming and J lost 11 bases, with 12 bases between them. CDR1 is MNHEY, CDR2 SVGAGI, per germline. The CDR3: CASSYAGGLAFF. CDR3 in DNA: TGTGCCAGCAGTTACGCCGGGGGGCTGGCTTTCTTT.

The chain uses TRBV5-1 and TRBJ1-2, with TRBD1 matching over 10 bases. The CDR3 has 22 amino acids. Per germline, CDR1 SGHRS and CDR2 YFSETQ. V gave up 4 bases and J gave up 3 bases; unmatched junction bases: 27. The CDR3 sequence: CASSPDSTGGEAPKLLHYGYTF. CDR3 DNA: TGCGCCAGCAGCCCTGATTCGACAGGGGGCGAGGCTCCCAAGCTGCTTCACTATGGCTACACCTTC.

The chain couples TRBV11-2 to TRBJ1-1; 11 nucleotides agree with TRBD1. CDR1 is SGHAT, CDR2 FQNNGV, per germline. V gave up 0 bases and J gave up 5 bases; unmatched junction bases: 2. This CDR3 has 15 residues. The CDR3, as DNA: TGTGCCAGCAGCTTAGAGGACAGGGGGCCTACTGAAGCTTTCTTT. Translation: CASSLEDRGPTEAFF. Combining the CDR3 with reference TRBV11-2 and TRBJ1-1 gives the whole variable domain EAGVAQSPRYKIIEKRQSVAFWCNPISGHATLYWYQQILGQGPKLLIQFQNNGVVDDSQLPKDRFSAERLKGVDSTLKIQPAKLEDSAVYLCASSLEDRGPTEAFFGQGTRLTVV.

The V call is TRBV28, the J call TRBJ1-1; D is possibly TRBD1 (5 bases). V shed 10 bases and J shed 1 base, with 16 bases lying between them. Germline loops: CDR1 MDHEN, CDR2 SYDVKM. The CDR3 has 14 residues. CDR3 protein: CATLGGVRNTEAFF. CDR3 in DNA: TGTGCCACCTTGGGGGGGGTGAGGAACACTGAAGCTTTCTTT.

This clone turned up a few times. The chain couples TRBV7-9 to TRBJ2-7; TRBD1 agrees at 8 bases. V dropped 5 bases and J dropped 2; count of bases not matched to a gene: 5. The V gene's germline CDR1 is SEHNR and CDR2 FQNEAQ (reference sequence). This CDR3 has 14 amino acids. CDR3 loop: CASSRGQGAYEQYF. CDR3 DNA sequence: TGTGCCAGCAGCCGCGGACAGGGAGCCTACGAGCAGTACTTC. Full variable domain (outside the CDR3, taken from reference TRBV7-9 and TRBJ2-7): DTGVSQNPRHKITKRGQNVTFRCDPISEHNRLYWYRQTLGQGPEFLTYFQNEAQLEKSRLLSDRFSAERPKGSFSTLEIQRTEQGDSAMYLCASSRGQGAYEQYFGPGTRLTVT.

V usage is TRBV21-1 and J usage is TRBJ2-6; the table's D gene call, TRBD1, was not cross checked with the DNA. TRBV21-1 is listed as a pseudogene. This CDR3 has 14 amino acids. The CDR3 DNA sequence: TGTGCCAGCAGCAAATGTCACAGGGAAAACGTCCTGACTTTC. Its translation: CASSKCHRENVLTF.

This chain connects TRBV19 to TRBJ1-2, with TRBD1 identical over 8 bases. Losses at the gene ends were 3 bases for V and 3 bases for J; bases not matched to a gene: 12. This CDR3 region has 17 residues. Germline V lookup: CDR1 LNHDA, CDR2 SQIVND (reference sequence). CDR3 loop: CASSMGTGPVFHYGYTF. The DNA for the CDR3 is TGTGCCAGTAGTATGGGGACAGGTCCAGTTTTCCACTATGGCTACACCTTC.

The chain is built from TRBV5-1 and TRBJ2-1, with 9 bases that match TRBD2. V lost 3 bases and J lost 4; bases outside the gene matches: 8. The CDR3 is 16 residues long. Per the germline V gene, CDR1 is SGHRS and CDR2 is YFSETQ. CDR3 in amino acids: CASSWRGTSSYNEQFF. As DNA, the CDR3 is TGCGCCAGCAGCTGGAGGGGGACTAGCTCTTACAATGAGCAGTTCTTC.

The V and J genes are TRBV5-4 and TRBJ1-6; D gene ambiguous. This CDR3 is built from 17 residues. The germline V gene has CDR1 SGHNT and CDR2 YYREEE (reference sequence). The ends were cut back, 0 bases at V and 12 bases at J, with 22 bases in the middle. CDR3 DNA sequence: TGTGCCAGCAGCTTGGGACCGGAGTTGAATGGAATTCGACCCCTCCACTTT. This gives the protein CASSLGPELNGIRPLHF.